The clone carrying this T cell receptor (beta chain) was observed a single time. Its antigen is currently unknown. The data were obtained in a study of T cell responses to AZD1222 COVID-19 vaccine. General study points: Of spike-specific TCRs, nearly half reportedly target regions left unmutated in variants. Across the whole spike, CD4 TCRs peaked at regions 160-218 and 743-854.

The CDR3 has 13 amino acids. V was pared by 6 bases and J by 11 bases, with 14 bases between. The germline V gene has CDR1 SGHTA and CDR2 FQGTGA. Clones were sequenced by immunoSEQ multiplex PCR, and TCRdb holds only the in-frame ones, with some missing. The table records more than 140,000 clones, around 88% of them present only once. The chain links TRBV7-3 to TRBJ1-6, with D unresolved. Source: peripheral blood, taken on day 0 of MenACWY control vaccination. The origin of this receptor is an adult in good health. The CDR3 DNA reads as TGTGCCAGCAGTCCTCCGGGCGACGCACCCCTCCACTTT. Translated: CASSPPGDAPLHF.